The 21 T cell receptor beta chains below were found in one sample sequenced in a study of tumor-infiltrating lymphocytes in localized non-small cell lung cancer. Clones were read by immunoSEQ multiplex PCR, and TCRdb kept only the in-frame ones, dropping some. Of around 3,800 clones detected, 60% to 85% appear once; the ten largest clones hold nearly 9.5%. Sequencing input: uninvolved lung tissue not adjacent to the tumor. These receptors were taken from a human donor with non-small cell lung cancer.

The gene calls are TRBV23-1 and TRBJ2-7; D is uncertain. Being an ORF, TRBV23-1 has a function that is uncertain. The V gene lost 5 bases and the J gene lost 6 bases, with 11 bases spanning the gap. The CDR3 extends over 12 amino acids. The CDR3 loop is CASSIQVCEQYF. In DNA, the CDR3 is TGCGCCAGCAGTATCCAAGTCTGCGAGCAGTACTTC.

This clone was counted a single time. V usage is TRBV5-1 and J usage is TRBJ2-3; D gene unclear. The germline V gene encodes CDR1 SGHRS and CDR2 YFSETQ. Trimming took 0 bases from V and 7 from J, leaving 12 bases between them. The CDR3 runs to 14 residues. The DNA for the CDR3 is TGCGCCAGCAGCTTGGCTCTAGGGTCTAATACGCAGTATTTT. Its translation is CASSLALGSNTQYF.

This rearrangement joins TRBV6-5 to TRBJ1-2; 11 bases are shared with TRBD1. The V and J ends lost 0 bases and 8 bases, in that order; junction bases with no gene match: 5. There are 15 residues in the CDR3. Germline V gives CDR1 MNHEY, CDR2 SVGAGI. The CDR3 DNA sequence: TGTGCCAGCAGTTACTCCGGACAGGGGGCTGGCGGCTACACCTTC. It is translated as CASSYSGQGAGGYTF.

CDR3 nucleotide sequence: TGTGCCAGCTCACCAGGGACAGGCTACACTGAAGCTTTCTTT. Its translation: CASSPGTGYTEAFF. The V and J genes are TRBV18 and TRBJ1-1, with 8 bases lining up with TRBD1. This CDR3 region has 14 residues. Trimming removed 2 bases from V and 3 bases from J; junction bases left unmatched: 2. Germline V lookup: CDR1 KGHSH, CDR2 LQKENI.

The V and J genes are TRBV14 and TRBJ1-1; no reliable D call. This CDR3 comprises 15 residues. V was cut by 6 bases and J by 0 bases, with 14 bases left in between. Germline CDR1 SGHDN, CDR2 FVKESK. The DNA for the CDR3 is TGTGCCAGCAGGTCCGACATGGCCATGAACACTGAAGCTTTCTTT. It translates to CASRSDMAMNTEAFF.

In DNA, the CDR3 is TGTGCCTGGGCTGGGTCCTCAAGAAGGACTAATGAAAAACTGTTTTTT. As protein: CAWAGSSRRTNEKLFF. The chain joins TRBV30 to TRBJ1-4; no firm D call. Germline V gene sequence: CDR1 GTSNPN, CDR2 SVGIG (reference sequence). This CDR3 comprises 16 residues. The germline V and J ends were trimmed by 5 bases and 2 bases, with 18 bases remaining between them.

This clone was found once. CDR3 nucleotide sequence: TGTGCCTGGAGTGTACAAGGGGACAGTTATAATGAAAAACTGTTTTTT. Translated: CAWSVQGDSYNEKLFF. V and J are TRBV30 and TRBJ1-4, with TRBD1 identical over 7 bases. From germline, CDR1 is GTSNPN and CDR2 SVGIG (reference sequence). The CDR3 runs to 16 residues. V lost 0 bases and J lost 4; bases outside the gene matches: 8.

V and J are TRBV30 and TRBJ1-1; 8 bases line up with TRBD1. CDR1 is GTSNPN, CDR2 SVGIG, per germline (reference sequence). The CDR3 is made up of 13 amino acids. The V segment lost 4 bases and the J segment 4 bases; nucleotides outside the gene matches: 5. This CDR3 reads CAWKRTGSTEAFF. Written as DNA, the CDR3 is TGTGCCTGGAAACGGACAGGGAGCACTGAAGCTTTCTTT. Complete variable domain (other parts from reference TRBV30 and TRBJ1-1): SQTIHQWPATLVQPVGSPLSLECTVEGTSNPNLYWYRQAAGRGLQLLFYSVGIGQISSEVPQNLSASRPQDRQFILSSKKLLLSDSGFYLCAWKRTGSTEAFFGQGTRLTVV.

V is TRBV6-4 and J is TRBJ2-3; 8 bases are a match to TRBD2. From germline, CDR1 is MRHNA and CDR2 SNTAGT. This CDR3 comprises 15 residues. V gave up 0 bases and J gave up 2 bases; unmatched junction bases: 1. CDR3: CASSDSGGATDTQYF. CDR3 sequence (DNA): TGTGCCAGCAGTGACTCCGGGGGGGCCACAGATACGCAGTATTTT.

V is TRBV6-6 and J is TRBJ2-6; D is uncertain. The CDR3 consists of 14 residues. CDR1 MNHNY and CDR2 SVGAGI come from the germline V gene (reference sequence). V was shortened by 7 bases and J by 8 bases, with 15 bases between the two germline ends. CDR3 sequence reads: CASNPGLGTNVLTF. The CDR3, as DNA: TGTGCCAGCAACCCCGGGCTGGGGACCAACGTCCTGACTTTC.

V gene TRBV11-2 combines with J gene TRBJ2-5; TRBD2 matches 8 bases. V shed 0 bases, J shed 4 bases, and the junction held 7 bases outside the gene matches. The germline V gene has CDR1 SGHAT and CDR2 FQNNGV. This CDR3 contains 16 residues. The CDR3 sequence: CASSLDPLAARETQYF. The CDR3 DNA follows: TGTGCCAGCAGCTTAGATCCACTAGCGGCTCGAGAGACCCAGTACTTC.

This rearrangement joins TRBV2 to TRBJ2-2; unclear D gene. This CDR3 has 14 amino acids. Trimming shortened V by 4 bases and J by 5 bases, and 11 bases separated the two germline ends. Germline CDR1 and CDR2: SNHLY and FYNNEI. CDR3 protein: CASSARDTTGELFF. In nucleotides, the CDR3 is TGTGCCAGCAGTGCTCGAGACACTACCGGGGAGCTGTTTTTT.

J is TRBJ2-1 and V is TRBV10-1; D may be TRBD1 or TRBD2 (5 bases each). Trimming stripped 4 bases from V and 7 bases from J, with 17 bases between. The germline CDR1 and CDR2 sequences are WNHNN and SYGVQD (reference sequence). The CDR3 totals 15 residues. The CDR3 loop is CASSGQLGESNEQFF. The DNA of the CDR3 is TGCGCCAGCAGTGGCCAATTGGGGGAATCTAATGAGCAGTTCTTC.

The genes are TRBV18 and TRBJ1-5; possibly TRBD1 for D (5 bases). V lost 0 bases and J 0 bases, leaving 12 bases between the germline ends. CDR3 length: 17 residues. Germline CDR1 reads KGHSH; CDR2 reads LQKENI. This chain's CDR3 is CASSPPSDSFSNQPQHF. For the CDR3, the DNA is TGTGCCAGCTCACCACCCTCCGACAGTTTTAGCAATCAGCCCCAGCATTTT.

V gene TRBV7-2 combines with J gene TRBJ2-7, with D possibly matching TRBD2 (5 bases). V lost 4 bases, J lost 4 bases, and 11 bases lay in between. The CDR3 length is 13 residues. Germline-derived CDR1 and CDR2 are SGHTA and FQGNSA. CDR3 in DNA: TGTGCCAGCAGCTCTAGCCTTGCATACGAGCAGTACTTC. Translation gives CASSSSLAYEQYF.

The chain employs TRBV7-9 and TRBJ2-7; D is undetermined. Germline CDR1 and CDR2: SEHNR and FQNEAQ (reference sequence). This CDR3 comprises 14 residues. Trimming took 0 bases from V and 2 from J, leaving 8 bases between them. The CDR3 here is CASSLALGPYEQYF. In nucleotides, the CDR3 is TGTGCCAGCAGCTTAGCGCTCGGGCCCTACGAGCAGTACTTC.

The rearrangement links TRBV9 to TRBJ2-2, with D perhaps TRBD1 (6 bases). This CDR3 has 16 residues. CDR1 is SGDLS, CDR2 YYNGEE, per germline. Deletions cut 0 bases from V and 3 bases from J, with 12 bases between. The CDR3 nucleotides read TGTGCCAGCAGCGTAGGTACAGGGCGAGACACCGGGGAGCTGTTTTTT. Its translation is CASSVGTGRDTGELFF.

V usage is TRBV12-5 and J usage is TRBJ1-6; D not resolved. The V gene's germline CDR1 is LGHNT and CDR2 FRNRAP. The CDR3 is 13 residues long. The V gene lost 0 bases and the J gene lost 7 bases, with 4 bases spanning the gap. CDR3 sequence (DNA): TGTGCTAGTGGTTTGGTAGACAATTCACCCCTCCACTTT. It is translated as CASGLVDNSPLHF.

The rearrangement links TRBV18 to TRBJ1-1; 9 bases line up with TRBD1. The ends lost 7 bases at V and 2 bases at J; junction bases unmatched: 2. CDR3 length equals 13 residues. Germline V gene lookup returns CDR1 KGHSH and CDR2 LQKENI. The CDR3 region is CASFTGGNTEAFF. For the CDR3, the DNA is TGTGCCAGCTTCACAGGGGGCAACACTGAAGCTTTCTTT.

This sequence joins TRBV9 and TRBJ2-6, with a tentative D call TRBD1 (6 bases). CDR1 and CDR2 from the germline V gene are SGDLS and YYNGEE. V was shortened by 0 bases and J by 1 base, with 14 bases between the two germline ends. CDR3 size: 18 residues. Here the CDR3 reads CASSVAPGRGSGANVLTF. DNA of the CDR3: TGTGCCAGCAGCGTAGCTCCGGGCAGGGGTTCTGGGGCCAACGTCCTGACTTTC.

Regarding this clone: The sample carries other DNA sequences with the same CDR3. The V call is TRBV5-4, the J call TRBJ2-7; TRBD1 matches at 7 bases. Germline trimming cut 0 bases from V and 0 bases from J; bases unmatched to any gene: 3. Looked up from germline, CDR1 is SGHNT and CDR2 is YYREEE (reference sequence). CDR3 length: 15 residues. This chain's CDR3 is CASSLGRDSSYEQYF. The DNA for the CDR3 is TGTGCCAGCAGCTTGGGACGGGACAGCTCCTACGAGCAGTACTTC.